This T cell receptor beta chain was profiled in a study of cytomegalovirus exposure and HLA in healthy donors. Whole-study context: Samples from HLA-typed donors yielded 65 million to 90 million unique TCRs in an early data release.

Study conclusions and caveats: With later analysis, a missense DCLRE1C variant became linked to TCR beta V- and J-gene trimming. Follow-up analysis found HLA locus-dependent TCR association rates, highest for DRB1 and lowest for HLA-C.

This CDR3 region has 15 residues. V lost 0 bases, J lost 0 bases, and 9 bases lay in between. Germline V gives CDR1 GTSNPN, CDR2 SVGIG (reference sequence). Primers included in the PCR were 60 Vbeta and 13 Jbeta primers. Repertoires were generated with immunoSEQ multiplex PCR, while TCRdb's copy carries only in-frame clones and drops some. The sample has fewer than 130,000 clones. On this clone itself: Its antigen is undetermined.

The chain joins TRBV30 to TRBJ1-5, with unresolved D. Sequences were obtained from PBMCs. The TCR was taken from a man aged 50-60 years in good health and CMV-seronegative. CDR3 sequence (DNA): TGTGCCTGGAGTGTGGGGAGAAATAGCAATCAGCCCCAGCATTTT. Translated: CAWSVGRNSNQPQHF.